One sample yielded the 26 T cell receptor beta chains listed below, sequenced in a study of control samples from healthy donors and cancer patients (TCRdb year 2020). Libraries came from the immunoSEQ multiplex PCR assay. TCRdb carries this immuneACCESS record with in-frame sequences only. Its versions omit some clonotypes, under half of them owing to an unresolved V gene in the studies checked, with the rest unexplained. The sample includes some 150,000 clones, with 91% observed a single time. The ten largest clones capture about 1.6% of the sample. The sequencing input was blood. These receptor sequences come from a woman aged 30 to 39 in good health.

This chain uses TRBV13 with TRBJ1-1; no clear D. The CDR3 runs 12 residues. The V gene lost 4 bases and the J gene lost 2 bases, with 5 bases spanning the gap. Germline V CDR1 and CDR2: PRHDT, FYEKMQ (reference sequence). CDR3 coding DNA: TGTGCCAGCAGCTGGATAAACACTGAAGCTTTCTTT. Residues: CASSWINTEAFF. The whole variable domain, filled in from reference TRBV13 and TRBJ1-1, reads AAGVIQSPRHLIKEKRETATLKCYPIPRHDTVYWYQQGPGQDPQFLISFYEKMQSDKGSIPDRFSAQQFSDYHSELNMSSLELGDSALYFCASSWINTEAFFGQGTRLTVV.

This chain uses TRBV7-9 with TRBJ1-6, with D unresolved. V was trimmed by 4 bases and J by 6 bases, leaving 4 bases between them. Germline values: CDR1 SEHNR, CDR2 FQNEAQ (reference sequence). The CDR3 is 12 residues long. The CDR3 DNA follows: TGTGCCAGCAGCTCCGGTAATTCACCCCTCCACTTT. Protein sequence: CASSSGNSPLHF.

The chain is built from TRBV12-3 or TRBV12-4 and TRBJ1-5; D is undetermined. V lost 3 bases, J lost 7 bases, and 7 bases lay in between. The CDR3 contains 12 residues. CDR3 in amino acids: CASSLGPQPQHF. CDR3 DNA sequence: TGTGCCAGCAGTTTGGGTCCCCAGCCCCAGCATTTT.

The chain recombines TRBV25-1 with TRBJ2-1; D is uncertain. V was pared by 4 bases and J by 7 bases, with 2 bases between. This CDR3 region has 10 residues. The germline gives CDR1 MGHDK, CDR2 SYGVNS. DNA for the CDR3: TGTGCCAGCAGTGGGAATGAGCAGTTCTTC. Protein product: CASSGNEQFF.

V and J are TRBV27 and TRBJ1-1; 8 bases match TRBD1. The CDR3 totals 14 residues. V lost 4 bases and J lost 5; bases outside the gene matches: 6. CDR1 MNHEY and CDR2 SMNVEV come from the germline V gene (reference sequence). This CDR3 is CASSSGQGGTEAFF. The CDR3 DNA follows: TGTGCCAGCAGTTCAGGACAGGGTGGGACTGAAGCTTTCTTT.

The V call is TRBV4-1, the J call TRBJ1-6, with TRBD1 as a possible D gene (5 bases). Trimming took off 0 bases at V and 8 bases at J, with 11 bases between the two ends. This CDR3 is built from 15 residues. Germline V gene sequence: CDR1 MGHRA, CDR2 YSYEKL. The CDR3 DNA reads as TGCGCCAGCAGCCAAGACGGTGGAGGGGATTCACCCCTCCACTTT. Translation gives CASSQDGGGDSPLHF.

The V gene is TRBV7-3, the J gene TRBJ2-3; 7 bases map to TRBD2. Germline CDR1 is SGHTA and CDR2 is FQGTGA. The CDR3 is made up of 14 amino acids. V lost 5 bases and J lost 1; bases outside the gene matches: 3. CDR3 sequence: CASSRSGGTDTQYF. In DNA form, the CDR3 reads TGTGCCAGCAGCCGAAGCGGGGGCACAGATACGCAGTATTTT.

V is TRBV2 and J is TRBJ1-5, with 7 bases lining up with TRBD1. Germline CDR1 and CDR2: SNHLY and FYNNEI. The V and J ends lost 6 bases and 6 bases, in that order; junction bases with no gene match: 8. CDR3 length: 14 residues. CDR3 DNA: TGTGCCAGCAGCGGCAGGGGGTTGGGTCAGCCCCAGCATTTT. This encodes CASSGRGLGQPQHF.

V usage is TRBV6-2 or TRBV6-3 and J usage is TRBJ1-1; no clear D gene. The germline gives CDR1 MNHEY, CDR2 SVGEGT. This CDR3 spans 16 amino acids. Trimming removed 2 bases from V and 0 bases from J, with 13 bases in between. The CDR3 region is CASSYPSPGMNTEAFF. The CDR3 coding sequence is TGTGCCAGCAGTTACCCCTCCCCGGGTATGAACACTGAAGCTTTCTTT.

This clone was recorded only once. The chain couples TRBV11-2 to TRBJ1-6, with 8 bases matching TRBD1. The trim removed 1 base at V and 0 bases at J, leaving 2 bases unmatched. Germline-derived CDR1 and CDR2 are SGHAT and FQNNGV. The CDR3 extends over 17 amino acids. The DNA for the CDR3 is TGTGCCAGCAGCTTAGGGACAGGGAGCTCCTATAATTCACCCCTCCACTTT. Amino acids: CASSLGTGSSYNSPLHF.

This chain connects TRBV5-4 to TRBJ2-2; D tentatively fits TRBD1 or TRBD2 (5 bases each). Germline CDR1 is SGHNT and CDR2 is YYREEE (reference sequence). The CDR3 covers 13 residues. V lost 4 bases and J lost 7, with 11 bases in between. CDR3 protein: CASSRDGDGELFF. DNA for the CDR3: TGTGCCAGCAGCCGGGACGGGGACGGGGAGCTGTTTTTT. The full variable domain, with the rest looked up from reference TRBV5-4 and TRBJ2-2, is ETGVTQSPTHLIKTRGQQVTLRCSSQSGHNTVSWYQQALGQGPQFIFQYYREEENGRGNFPPRFSGLQFPNYSSELNVNALELDDSALYLCASSRDGDGELFFGEGSRLTVL.

This clone showed up just once. The gene calls are TRBV28 and TRBJ1-6, with TRBD1 identical over 7 bases. The junction had 10 bases not matched to a gene; V was cut back by 1 base and J by 7 bases. This CDR3 spans 17 amino acids. CDR1 and CDR2 from the germline V gene are MDHEN and SYDVKM. The CDR3 here is CASSLFPGTASNSPLHF. DNA of the CDR3: TGTGCCAGCAGTTTATTCCCTGGGACAGCCTCGAATTCACCCCTCCACTTT. Full variable domain (rest looked up from reference TRBV28 and TRBJ1-6): DVKVTQSSRYLVKRTGEKVFLECVQDMDHENMFWYRQDPGLGLRLIYFSYDVKMKEKGDIPEGYSVSREKKERFSLILESASTNQTSMYLCASSLFPGTASNSPLHFGNGTRLTVT.

J is TRBJ1-1 and V is TRBV6-1; D gene ambiguous. V lost 2 bases to trimming and J lost 1 base, with 2 bases between them. The CDR3 runs 12 residues. Germline V CDR1 and CDR2: MNHNS, SASEGT. The CDR3 sequence is CASSEQNTEAFF. The CDR3 DNA reads TGTGCCAGCAGTGAACAGAACACTGAAGCTTTCTTT.

This clone came up a few times. The chain is built from TRBV28 and TRBJ2-5; 11 nucleotides match TRBD1. There are 15 residues in the CDR3. CDR1 is MDHEN, CDR2 SYDVKM, per germline. V was clipped by 5 bases and J by 5 bases; unmatched bases: 7. The CDR3 reads CASSIRTGGAETQYF. In DNA, the CDR3 is TGTGCCAGCAGTATCCGGACAGGGGGCGCGGAGACCCAGTACTTC.

In this sample, this clone turned up a few times. This rearrangement joins TRBV7-2 to TRBJ1-2; D uncertain. This CDR3 is built from 15 residues. Between the trimmed V and J ends, which lost 5 bases and 0 bases, there was a span of 13 bases. Germline values: CDR1 SGHTA, CDR2 FQGNSA. CDR3 sequence (DNA): TGTGCCAGCAGCGCCGGACGGAGGACTAACTATGGCTACACCTTC. Encoded protein: CASSAGRRTNYGYTF.

V gene TRBV9 combines with J gene TRBJ1-5; 8 bases match TRBD1. The length of the CDR3 is 15 residues. Germline CDR1 SGDLS, CDR2 YYNGEE. With 3 bases clipped from V and 1 base from J, the junction kept 3 bases outside the gene matches. CDR3 amino acids: CASSGGQDSNQPQHF. The CDR3 DNA reads TGTGCCAGCAGCGGGGGACAGGACAGCAATCAGCCCCAGCATTTT.

The chain uses TRBV7-9 and TRBJ1-3; 7 bases align to TRBD1. This CDR3 spans 15 amino acids. J was trimmed by 2 bases and V by 0 bases; bases with no gene match: 1. Germline V gene lookup returns CDR1 SEHNR and CDR2 FQNEAQ (reference sequence). CDR3 sequence reads: CASSLAQGAGNTIYF. The CDR3 nucleotides read TGTGCCAGCAGCTTAGCCCAGGGGGCTGGAAACACCATATATTTT.

This chain uses TRBV24-1 with TRBJ2-7; 7 bases are a match to TRBD1. After removal of 5 bases from V and 2 bases from J, the junction contained 8 bases not matched to a gene. This CDR3 region has 15 residues. CDR1 and CDR2 from the germline V gene are KGHDR and SFDVKD. Written as DNA, the CDR3 is TGTGCCACCAGTGTTTTCCGGGACAGTGCCTACGAGCAGTACTTC. Translated: CATSVFRDSAYEQYF.

The chain uses TRBV12-3 or TRBV12-4 and TRBJ1-1; 9 bases match TRBD1. With 4 bases clipped from V and 6 bases from J, the junction kept 3 bases outside the gene matches. The CDR3 contains 13 residues. CDR3 sequence reads: CASSSRQGAEAFF. The CDR3 DNA is TGTGCCAGCAGTTCCCGACAGGGGGCTGAAGCTTTCTTT.

The rearrangement uses TRBV11-3 and TRBJ1-3; TRBD1 is a possible D gene (5 bases). Trimming cost V 2 bases and J 2 bases, with 13 bases left between them. The CDR3 is 16 residues long. Germline CDR1 SGHNT, CDR2 YENEEA. In nucleotides, the CDR3 is TGTGCCAGCAGCTTATCCCGATGGGGGGCTGGAAACACCATATATTTT. Protein sequence: CASSLSRWGAGNTIYF.

This chain joins TRBV6-5 and TRBJ1-1, with D possibly TRBD1 on 6 matching bases. CDR3 length: 13 residues. V lost 6 bases and J lost 6, with 14 bases in between. Germline V gives CDR1 MNHEY, CDR2 SVGAGI. The CDR3 reads CASRSHRDPEAFF. DNA for the CDR3: TGTGCCAGCAGATCACACAGGGACCCTGAAGCTTTCTTT.

To note about this clone: At the DNA level, this CDR3 is encoded by other sequences in the same sample as well. The V call is TRBV5-5, the J call TRBJ1-6; no firm D call. The CDR3 contains 15 residues. Trimming stripped 0 bases from V and 0 bases from J, with 4 bases between. CDR1 and CDR2 (germline): SGHKS, YYEKEE (reference sequence). CDR3 DNA: TGTGCCAGCAGCTTGGGTAGCTCCTATAATTCACCCCTCCACTTT. Translating it yields CASSLGSSYNSPLHF.

The gene calls are TRBV18 and TRBJ1-1; D is undetermined. This CDR3 contains 13 residues. Trimming removed 3 bases at V and 5 bases at J, with 10 bases between. CDR1 and CDR2 from the germline V gene are KGHSH and LQKENI. The CDR3 DNA reads as TGTGCCAGCTCACCGGGGATGGGGACTGAAGCTTTCTTT. It specifies CASSPGMGTEAFF.

The V call is TRBV6-5, the J call TRBJ1-2; 7 nucleotides agree with TRBD1. CDR1 is MNHEY, CDR2 SVGAGI, per germline. This CDR3 has 14 residues. The trim removed 4 bases at V and 4 bases at J, leaving 6 bases unmatched. This CDR3 reads CASSSTGTSYGYTF. CDR3 bases: TGTGCCAGCAGTTCGACAGGGACTAGCTATGGCTACACCTTC.

J is TRBJ2-3 and V is TRBV23-1; TRBD1 aligns across 8 bases. TRBV23-1 counts as an open reading frame of uncertain function. This CDR3 has 15 residues. Unmatched junction bases numbered 6, after V lost 6 bases and J lost 1 base. The CDR3, as DNA: TGCGCCAGCAGCCAGACAGGGGTGGGCACAGATACGCAGTATTTT. Amino acids: CASSQTGVGTDTQYF.

The count of this clone is one. J is TRBJ2-1 and V is TRBV18; 12 positions match TRBD2. The V and J ends lost 6 bases and 7 bases, in that order; junction bases with no gene match: 7. Germline V gives CDR1 KGHSH, CDR2 LQKENI. The CDR3 sequence is 15 residues long. This CDR3 is CASSPPLAGGNEQFF. The CDR3 region has the DNA TGTGCCAGCTCCCCCCCACTAGCGGGAGGTAATGAGCAGTTCTTC.